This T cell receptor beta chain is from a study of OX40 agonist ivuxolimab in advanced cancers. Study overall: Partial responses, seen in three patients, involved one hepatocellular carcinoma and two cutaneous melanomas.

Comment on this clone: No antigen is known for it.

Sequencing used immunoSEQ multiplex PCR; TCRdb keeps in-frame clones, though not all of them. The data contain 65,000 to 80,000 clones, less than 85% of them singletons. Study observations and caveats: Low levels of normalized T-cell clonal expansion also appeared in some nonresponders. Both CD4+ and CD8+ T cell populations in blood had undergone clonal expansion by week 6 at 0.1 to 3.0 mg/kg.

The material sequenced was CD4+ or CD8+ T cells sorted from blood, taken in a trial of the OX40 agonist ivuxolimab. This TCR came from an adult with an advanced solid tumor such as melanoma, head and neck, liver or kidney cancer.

The CDR3 DNA is TGTGCCAGCAGTTTGACAGGGTCTGGCTACACCTTC. Translating it yields CASSLTGSGYTF. The gene calls are TRBV28 and TRBJ1-2; 7 bases are a match to TRBD1. The germline gives CDR1 MDHEN, CDR2 SYDVKM. Trimming cost V 3 bases and J 7 bases; bases outside gene matches: 2. CDR3 length: 12 residues.